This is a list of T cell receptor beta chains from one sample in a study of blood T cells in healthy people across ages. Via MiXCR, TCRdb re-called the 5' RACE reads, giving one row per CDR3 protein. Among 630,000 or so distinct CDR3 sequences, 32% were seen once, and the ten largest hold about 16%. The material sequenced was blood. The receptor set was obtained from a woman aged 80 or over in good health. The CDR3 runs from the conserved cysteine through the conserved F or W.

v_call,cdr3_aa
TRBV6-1,CASSEAHGQANTGELFF
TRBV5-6,CASSLADLGREKLFF
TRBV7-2,CASSLTRVGGTQYF
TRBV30,CAWSPSGGYSSYNEQFF
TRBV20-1,CSAQGRGRGGEQYF
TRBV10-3,CAISGPGETDTQYF
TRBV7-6,CASSHQSGRPYNEQFF
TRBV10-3,CAINTNSLAGGIEFPAHSYEQYF
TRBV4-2,CASSKSGTRDGYTF
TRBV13,CASSHDGPPGSYEQYF
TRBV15,CATSRDQGQGTGELFF
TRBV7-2,CASSLLRLAGQETQYF
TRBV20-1,CSARSRPGLADYEQYF
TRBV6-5,CASSSGSVAQYF
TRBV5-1,CASSPGQAKETQYF
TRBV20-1,CSVPGGQIYNEQFF
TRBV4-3,CASSQDLEGLGTDTQYF
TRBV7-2,CASSPDSGRAENIQYF
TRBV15,CATSRDTAAKNIQYF
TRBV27,CASSLLSQGATEAFF